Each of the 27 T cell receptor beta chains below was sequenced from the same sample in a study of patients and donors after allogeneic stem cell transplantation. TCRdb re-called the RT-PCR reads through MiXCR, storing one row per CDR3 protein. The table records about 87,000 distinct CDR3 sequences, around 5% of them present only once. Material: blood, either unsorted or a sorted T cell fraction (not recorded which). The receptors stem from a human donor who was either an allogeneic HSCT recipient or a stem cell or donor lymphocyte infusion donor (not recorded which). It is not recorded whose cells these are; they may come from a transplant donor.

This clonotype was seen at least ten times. The CDR3 nucleotides read TGTGCCAGCAGCGGAGCGGGGTATCCCCAAGAGACCCAGTACTTC. Protein: CASSGAGYPQETQYF. V and J are TRBV3-1 and TRBJ2-5; TRBD2 matches at 7 bases. This CDR3 contains 15 residues. Germline-derived CDR1 and CDR2 are LGHDT and YNNKEL (reference sequence). V trimming: 5 bases; J trimming: 1 base; junction bases outside the gene matches: 7.

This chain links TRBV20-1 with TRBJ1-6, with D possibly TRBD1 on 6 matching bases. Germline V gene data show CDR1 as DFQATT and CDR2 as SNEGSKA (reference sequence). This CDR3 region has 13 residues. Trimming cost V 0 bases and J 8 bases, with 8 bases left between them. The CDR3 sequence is CSAREGGDSPLHF. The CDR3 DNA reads TGCAGTGCTAGAGAAGGGGGTGATTCACCCCTCCACTTT.

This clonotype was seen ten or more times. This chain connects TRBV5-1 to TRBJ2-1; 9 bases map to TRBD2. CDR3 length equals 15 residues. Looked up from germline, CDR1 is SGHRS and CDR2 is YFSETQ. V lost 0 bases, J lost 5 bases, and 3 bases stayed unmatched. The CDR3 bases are TGCGCCAGCAGCTTGGGCGGGAGGGGAAACAATGAGCAGTTCTTC. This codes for CASSLGGRGNNEQFF.

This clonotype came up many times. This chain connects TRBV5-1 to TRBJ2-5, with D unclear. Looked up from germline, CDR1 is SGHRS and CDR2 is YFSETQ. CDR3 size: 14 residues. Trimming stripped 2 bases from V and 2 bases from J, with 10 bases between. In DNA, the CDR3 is TGCGCCAGCAGCTTCGGCGGACCACAAGAGACCCAGTACTTC. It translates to CASSFGGPQETQYF.

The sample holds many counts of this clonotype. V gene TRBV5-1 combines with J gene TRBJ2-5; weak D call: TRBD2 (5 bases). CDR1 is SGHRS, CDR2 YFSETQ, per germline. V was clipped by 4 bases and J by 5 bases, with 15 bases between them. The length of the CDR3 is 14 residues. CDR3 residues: CASSASLEGETQYF. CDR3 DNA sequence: TGCGCCAGCAGCGCCTCTCTAGAGGGCGAGACCCAGTACTTC.

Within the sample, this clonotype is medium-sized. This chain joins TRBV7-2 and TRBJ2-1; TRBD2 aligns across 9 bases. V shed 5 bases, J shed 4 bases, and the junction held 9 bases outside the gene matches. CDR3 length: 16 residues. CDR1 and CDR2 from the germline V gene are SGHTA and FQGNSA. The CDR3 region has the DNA TGTGCCAGCAGCCCCCGTAGCGGGAGAGGGTACAATGAGCAGTTCTTC. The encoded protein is CASSPRSGRGYNEQFF.

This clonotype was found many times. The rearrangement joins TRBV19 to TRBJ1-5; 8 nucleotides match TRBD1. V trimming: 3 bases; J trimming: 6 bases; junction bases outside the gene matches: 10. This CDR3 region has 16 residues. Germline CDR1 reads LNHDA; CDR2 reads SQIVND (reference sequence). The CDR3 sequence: CASSMRSTGVTQPQHF. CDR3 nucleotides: TGTGCCAGTAGTATGCGATCGACAGGGGTGACTCAGCCCCAGCATTTT. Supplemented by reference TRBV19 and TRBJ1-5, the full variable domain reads DGGITQSPKYLFRKEGQNVTLSCEQNLNHDAMYWYRQDPGQGLRLIYYSQIVNDFQKGDIAEGYSVSREKKESFPLTVTSAQKNPTAFYLCASSMRSTGVTQPQHFGDGTRLSIL.

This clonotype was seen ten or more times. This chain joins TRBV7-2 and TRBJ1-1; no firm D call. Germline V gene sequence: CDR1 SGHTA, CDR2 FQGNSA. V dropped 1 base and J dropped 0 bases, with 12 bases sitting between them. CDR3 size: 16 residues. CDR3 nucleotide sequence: TGTGCCAGCAGCTTAGTAAAAGAAAGGATGAACACTGAAGCTTTCTTT. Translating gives CASSLVKERMNTEAFF.

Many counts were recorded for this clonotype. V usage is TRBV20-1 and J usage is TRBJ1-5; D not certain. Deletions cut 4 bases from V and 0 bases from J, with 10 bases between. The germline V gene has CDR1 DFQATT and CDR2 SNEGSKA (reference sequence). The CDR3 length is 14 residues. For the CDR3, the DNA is TGCAGTGCTACGGACCCTTATAGCAATCAGCCCCAGCATTTT. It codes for CSATDPYSNQPQHF.

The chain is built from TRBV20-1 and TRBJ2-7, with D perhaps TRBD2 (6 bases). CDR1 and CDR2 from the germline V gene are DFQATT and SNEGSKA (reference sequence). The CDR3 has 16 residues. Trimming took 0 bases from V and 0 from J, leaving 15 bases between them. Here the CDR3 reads CSARDWGGRDSYEQYF. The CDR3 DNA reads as TGCAGTGCTAGAGATTGGGGCGGGCGGGACTCCTACGAGCAGTACTTC.

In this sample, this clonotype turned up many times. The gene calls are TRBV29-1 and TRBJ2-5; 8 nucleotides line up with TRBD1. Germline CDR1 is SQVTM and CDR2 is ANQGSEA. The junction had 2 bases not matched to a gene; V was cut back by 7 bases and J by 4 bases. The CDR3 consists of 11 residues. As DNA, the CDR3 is TGCAGCGCCGACAGGGGAGAGACCCAGTACTTC. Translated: CSADRGETQYF.

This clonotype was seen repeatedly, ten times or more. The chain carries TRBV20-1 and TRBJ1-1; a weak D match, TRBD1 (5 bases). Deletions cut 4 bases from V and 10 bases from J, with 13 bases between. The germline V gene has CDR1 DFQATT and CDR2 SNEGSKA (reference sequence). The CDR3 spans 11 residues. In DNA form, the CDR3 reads TGCAGTGCTATGTCATACCAGGGAGCTTTCTTT. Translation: CSAMSYQGAFF.

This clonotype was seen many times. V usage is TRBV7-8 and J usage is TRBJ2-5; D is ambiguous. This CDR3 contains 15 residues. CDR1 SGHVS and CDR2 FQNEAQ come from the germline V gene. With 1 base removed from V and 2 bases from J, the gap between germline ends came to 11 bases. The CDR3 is CASSLGRIRQETQYF. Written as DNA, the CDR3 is TGTGCCAGCAGCTTAGGCAGGATTCGTCAAGAGACCCAGTACTTC. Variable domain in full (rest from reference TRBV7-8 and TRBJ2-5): GAGVSQSPRYKVAKRGQDVALRCDPISGHVSLFWYQQALGQGPEFLTYFQNEAQLDKSGLPSDRFFAERPEGSVSTLKIQRTQQEDSAVYLCASSLGRIRQETQYFGPGTRLLVL.

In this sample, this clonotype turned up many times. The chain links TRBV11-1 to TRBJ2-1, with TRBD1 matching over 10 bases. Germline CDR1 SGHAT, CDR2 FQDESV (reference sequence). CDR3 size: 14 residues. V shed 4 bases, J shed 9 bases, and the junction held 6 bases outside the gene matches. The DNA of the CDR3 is TGTGCCAGCAGCTCGGGACAGGGGTGGCGTGAGCAGTTCTTC. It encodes CASSSGQGWREQFF.

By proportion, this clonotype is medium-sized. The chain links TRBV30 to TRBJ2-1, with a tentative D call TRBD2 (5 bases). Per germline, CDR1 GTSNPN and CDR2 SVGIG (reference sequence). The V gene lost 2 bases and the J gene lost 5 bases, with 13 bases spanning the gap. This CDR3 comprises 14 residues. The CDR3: CAWSKIGNNNEQFF. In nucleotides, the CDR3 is TGTGCCTGGAGTAAGATCGGGAACAACAATGAGCAGTTCTTC. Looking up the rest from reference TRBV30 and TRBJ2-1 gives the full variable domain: SQTIHQWPATLVQPVGSPLSLECTVEGTSNPNLYWYRQAAGRGLQLLFYSVGIGQISSEVPQNLSASRPQDRQFILSSKKLLLSDSGFYLCAWSKIGNNNEQFFGPGTRLTVL.

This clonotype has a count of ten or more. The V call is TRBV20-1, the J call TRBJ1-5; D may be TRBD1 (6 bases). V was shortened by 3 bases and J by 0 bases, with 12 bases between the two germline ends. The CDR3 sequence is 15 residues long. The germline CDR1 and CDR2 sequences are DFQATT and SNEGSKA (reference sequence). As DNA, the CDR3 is TGCAGTGCTAGTGAGGGGGATTATAGCAATCAGCCCCAGCATTTT. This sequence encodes CSASEGDYSNQPQHF.

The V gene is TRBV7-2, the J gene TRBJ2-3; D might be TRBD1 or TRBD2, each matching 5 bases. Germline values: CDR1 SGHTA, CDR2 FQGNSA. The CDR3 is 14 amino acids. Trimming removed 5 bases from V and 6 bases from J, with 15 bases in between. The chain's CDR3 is CASSPPGGWDTQYF. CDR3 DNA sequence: TGTGCCAGCAGCCCCCCTGGGGGATGGGATACGCAGTATTTT.

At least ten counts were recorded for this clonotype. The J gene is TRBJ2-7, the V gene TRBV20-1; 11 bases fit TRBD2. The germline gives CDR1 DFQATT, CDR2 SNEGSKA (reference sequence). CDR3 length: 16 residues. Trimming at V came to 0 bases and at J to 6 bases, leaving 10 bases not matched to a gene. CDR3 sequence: CSARDLSGRARSEQYF. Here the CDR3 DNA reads TGCAGTGCTAGAGATCTTAGCGGGAGGGCCCGCTCCGAGCAGTACTTC.

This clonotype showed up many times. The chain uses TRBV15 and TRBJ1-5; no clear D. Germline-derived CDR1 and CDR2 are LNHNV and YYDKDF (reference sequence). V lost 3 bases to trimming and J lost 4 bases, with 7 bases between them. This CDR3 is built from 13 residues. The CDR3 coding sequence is TGTGCCACCAGCAGCTCCCGAAATCAGCCCCAGCATTTT. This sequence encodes CATSSSRNQPQHF.

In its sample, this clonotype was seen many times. The CDR3, as DNA: TGTGCCAGCAGTGAAGGCAGGGTGGGAGGGAACATTCAGTACTTC. This encodes CASSEGRVGGNIQYF. This sequence joins TRBV2 and TRBJ2-4, with TRBD2 identical over 7 bases. Germline V gene sequence: CDR1 SNHLY, CDR2 FYNNEI. This CDR3 is 15 amino acids long. The ends lost 1 base at V and 7 bases at J; junction bases unmatched: 7.

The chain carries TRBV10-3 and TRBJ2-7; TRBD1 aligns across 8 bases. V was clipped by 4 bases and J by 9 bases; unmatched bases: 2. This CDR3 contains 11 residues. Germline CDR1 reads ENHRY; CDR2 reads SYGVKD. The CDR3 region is CAISGGQGQYF. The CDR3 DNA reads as TGTGCCATCAGTGGAGGACAGGGGCAGTACTTC.

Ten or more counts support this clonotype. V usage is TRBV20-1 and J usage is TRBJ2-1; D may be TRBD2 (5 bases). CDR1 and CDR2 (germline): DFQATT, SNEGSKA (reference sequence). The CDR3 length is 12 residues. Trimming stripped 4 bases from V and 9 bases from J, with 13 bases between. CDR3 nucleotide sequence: TGCAGTGCTACGAAAGCGGTGGGTGAGCAGTTCTTC. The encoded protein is CSATKAVGEQFF.

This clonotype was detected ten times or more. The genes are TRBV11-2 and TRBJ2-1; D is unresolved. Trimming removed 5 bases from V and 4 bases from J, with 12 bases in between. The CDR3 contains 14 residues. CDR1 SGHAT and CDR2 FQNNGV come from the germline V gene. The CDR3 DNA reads TGTGCCAGCAGCCGCCGCGAGACTTACAATGAGCAGTTCTTC. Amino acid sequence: CASSRRETYNEQFF.

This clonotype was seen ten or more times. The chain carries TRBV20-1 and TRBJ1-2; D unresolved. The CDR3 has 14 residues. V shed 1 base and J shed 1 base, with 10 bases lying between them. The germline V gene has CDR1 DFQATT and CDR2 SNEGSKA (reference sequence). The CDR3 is CSARGPDGNYGYTF. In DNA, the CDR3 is TGCAGTGCTAGAGGTCCCGACGGTAACTATGGCTACACCTTC.

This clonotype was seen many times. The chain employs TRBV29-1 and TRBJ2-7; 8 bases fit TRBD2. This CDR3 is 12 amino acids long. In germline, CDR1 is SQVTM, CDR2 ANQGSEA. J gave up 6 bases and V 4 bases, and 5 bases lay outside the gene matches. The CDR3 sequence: CSVVSGGGEQYF. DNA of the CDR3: TGCAGCGTTGTGAGCGGGGGAGGCGAGCAGTACTTC.

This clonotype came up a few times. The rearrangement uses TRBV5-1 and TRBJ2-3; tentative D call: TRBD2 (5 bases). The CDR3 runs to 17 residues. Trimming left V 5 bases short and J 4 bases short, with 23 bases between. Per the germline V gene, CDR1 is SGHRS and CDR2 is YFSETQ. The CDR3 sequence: CASRKLGGSFVADTQYF. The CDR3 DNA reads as TGCGCCAGCAGAAAACTGGGTGGGAGTTTTGTCGCAGATACGCAGTATTTT. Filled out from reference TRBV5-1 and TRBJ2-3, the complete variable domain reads KAGVTQTPRYLIKTRGQQVTLSCSPISGHRSVSWYQQTPGQGLQFLFEYFSETQRNKGNFPGRFSGRQFSNSRSEMNVSTLELGDSALYLCASRKLGGSFVADTQYFGPGTRLTVL.

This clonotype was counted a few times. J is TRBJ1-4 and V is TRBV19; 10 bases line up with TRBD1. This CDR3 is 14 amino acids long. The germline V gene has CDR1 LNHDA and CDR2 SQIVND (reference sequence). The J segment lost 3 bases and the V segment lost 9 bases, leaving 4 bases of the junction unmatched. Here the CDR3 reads CASRDRGSNEKLFF. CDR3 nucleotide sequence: TGTGCCAGCCGGGACAGGGGTTCTAATGAAAAACTGTTTTTT.